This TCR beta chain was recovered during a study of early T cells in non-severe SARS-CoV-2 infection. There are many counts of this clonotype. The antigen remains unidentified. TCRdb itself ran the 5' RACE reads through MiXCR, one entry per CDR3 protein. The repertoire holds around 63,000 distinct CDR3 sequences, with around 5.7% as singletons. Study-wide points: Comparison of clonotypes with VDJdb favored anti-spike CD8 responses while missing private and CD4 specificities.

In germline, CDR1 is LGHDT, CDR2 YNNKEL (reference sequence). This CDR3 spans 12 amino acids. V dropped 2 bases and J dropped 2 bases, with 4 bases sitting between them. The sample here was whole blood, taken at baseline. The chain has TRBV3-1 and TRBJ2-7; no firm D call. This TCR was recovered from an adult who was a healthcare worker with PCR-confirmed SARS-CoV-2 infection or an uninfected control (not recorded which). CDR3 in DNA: TGTGCCAGCAGCCAATTCGCCTACGAGCAGTACTTC. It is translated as CASSQFAYEQYF.